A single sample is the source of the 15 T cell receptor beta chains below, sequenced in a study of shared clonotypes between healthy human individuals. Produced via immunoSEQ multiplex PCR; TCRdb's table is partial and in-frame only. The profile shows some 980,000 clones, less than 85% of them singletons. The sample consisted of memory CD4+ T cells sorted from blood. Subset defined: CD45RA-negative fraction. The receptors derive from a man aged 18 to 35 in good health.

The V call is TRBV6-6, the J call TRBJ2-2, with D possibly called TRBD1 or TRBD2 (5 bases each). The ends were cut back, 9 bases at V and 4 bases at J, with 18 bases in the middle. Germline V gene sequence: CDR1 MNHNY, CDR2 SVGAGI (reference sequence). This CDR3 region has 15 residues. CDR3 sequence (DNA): TGTGCCAGTATCTCGGGACGGGATGGCACCGGGGAGCTGTTTTTT. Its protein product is CASISGRDGTGELFF.

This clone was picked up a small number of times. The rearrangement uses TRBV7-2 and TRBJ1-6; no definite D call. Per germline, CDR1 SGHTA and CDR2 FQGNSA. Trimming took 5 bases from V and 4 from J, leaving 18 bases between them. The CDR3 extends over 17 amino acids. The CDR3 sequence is CASSPIQDALYNSPLHF. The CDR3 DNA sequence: TGTGCCAGCAGCCCGATCCAGGACGCCCTATATAATTCACCCCTCCACTTT.

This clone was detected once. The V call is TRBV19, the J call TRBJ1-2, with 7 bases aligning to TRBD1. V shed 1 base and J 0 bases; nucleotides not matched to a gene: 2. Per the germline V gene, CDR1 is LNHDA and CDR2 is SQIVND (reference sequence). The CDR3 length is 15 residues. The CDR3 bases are TGTGCCAGTAGTATAGTGGGACAGCCTAACTATGGCTACACCTTC. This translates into CASSIVGQPNYGYTF.

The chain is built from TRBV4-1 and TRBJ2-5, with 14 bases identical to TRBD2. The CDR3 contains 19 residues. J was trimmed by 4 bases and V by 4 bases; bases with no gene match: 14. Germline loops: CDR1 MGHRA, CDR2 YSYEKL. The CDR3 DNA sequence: TGCGCCAGCAGCCTAACGCCAGGACTAGCGGGGGGTCTGGTAGAGACCCAGTACTTC. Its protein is CASSLTPGLAGGLVETQYF.

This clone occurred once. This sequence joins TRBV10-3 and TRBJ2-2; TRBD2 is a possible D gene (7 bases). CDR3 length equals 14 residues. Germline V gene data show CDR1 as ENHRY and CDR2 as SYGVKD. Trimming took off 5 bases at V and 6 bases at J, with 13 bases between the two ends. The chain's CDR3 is CAISRGGVAGELFF. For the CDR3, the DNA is TGTGCCATCAGTAGAGGGGGGGTCGCCGGGGAGCTGTTTTTT.

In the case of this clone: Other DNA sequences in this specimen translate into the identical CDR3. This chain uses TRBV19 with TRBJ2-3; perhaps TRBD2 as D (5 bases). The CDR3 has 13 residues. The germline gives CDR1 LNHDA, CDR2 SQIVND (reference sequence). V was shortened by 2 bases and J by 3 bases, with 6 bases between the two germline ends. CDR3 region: CASSIPGTDTQYF. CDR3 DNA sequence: TGTGCCAGTAGTATACCGGGGACAGATACGCAGTATTTT.

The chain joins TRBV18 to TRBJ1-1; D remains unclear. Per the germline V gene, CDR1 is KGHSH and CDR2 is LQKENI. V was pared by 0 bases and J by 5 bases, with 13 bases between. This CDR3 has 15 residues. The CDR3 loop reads CASSPPLGAGTEAFF. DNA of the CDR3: TGTGCCAGCTCACCACCGTTGGGCGCAGGAACTGAAGCTTTCTTT.

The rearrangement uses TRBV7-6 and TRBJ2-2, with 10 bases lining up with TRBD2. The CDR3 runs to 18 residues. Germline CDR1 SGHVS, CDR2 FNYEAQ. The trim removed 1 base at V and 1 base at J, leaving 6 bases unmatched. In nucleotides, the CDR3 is TGTGCCAGCAGCTTAGAGGCCCAGCGGGGGGGGAACACCGGGGAGCTGTTTTTT. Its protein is CASSLEAQRGGNTGELFF.

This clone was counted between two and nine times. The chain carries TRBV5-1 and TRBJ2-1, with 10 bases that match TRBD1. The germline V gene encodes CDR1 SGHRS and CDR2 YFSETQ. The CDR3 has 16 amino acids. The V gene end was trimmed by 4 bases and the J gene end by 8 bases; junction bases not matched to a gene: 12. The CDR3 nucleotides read TGCGCCAGCAGCCCCCGGGACAGGGGTTTAGGGGATGAGCAGTTCTTC. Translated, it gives CASSPRDRGLGDEQFF.

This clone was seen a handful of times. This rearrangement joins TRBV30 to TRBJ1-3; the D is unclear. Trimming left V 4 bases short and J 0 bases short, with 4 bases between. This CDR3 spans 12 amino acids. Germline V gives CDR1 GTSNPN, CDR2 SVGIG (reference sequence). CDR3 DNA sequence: TGTGCCTGGACCCACTCTGGAAACACCATATATTTT. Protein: CAWTHSGNTIYF.

The CDR3 DNA is TGTGCCAGCAGTTCCACGGGGGGAGAAGCTTTCTTT. This encodes CASSSTGGEAFF. This sequence joins TRBV6-5 and TRBJ1-1; the D gene is possibly TRBD1 (5 bases). V was shortened by 4 bases and J by 8 bases, with 11 bases between the two germline ends. The CDR3 has 12 amino acids. Germline-derived CDR1 and CDR2 are MNHEY and SVGAGI.

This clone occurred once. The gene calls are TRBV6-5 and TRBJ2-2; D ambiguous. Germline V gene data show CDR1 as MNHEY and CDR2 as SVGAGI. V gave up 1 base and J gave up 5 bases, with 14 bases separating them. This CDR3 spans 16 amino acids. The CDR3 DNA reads TGTGCCAGCAGTTACTGGAGAACCAAGAGTACCGGGGAGCTGTTTTTT. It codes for CASSYWRTKSTGELFF.

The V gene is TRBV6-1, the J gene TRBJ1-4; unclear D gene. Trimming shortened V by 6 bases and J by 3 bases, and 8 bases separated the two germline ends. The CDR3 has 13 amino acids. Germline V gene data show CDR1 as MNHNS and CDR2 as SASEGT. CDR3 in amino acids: CASSTLANEKLFF. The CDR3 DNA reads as TGTGCCAGCAGCACACTCGCTAATGAAAAACTGTTTTTT.

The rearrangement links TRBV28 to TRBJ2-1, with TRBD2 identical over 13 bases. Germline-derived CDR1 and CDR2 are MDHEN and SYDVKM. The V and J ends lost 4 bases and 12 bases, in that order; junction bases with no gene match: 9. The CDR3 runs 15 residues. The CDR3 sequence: CASSSGLAGAFVQFF. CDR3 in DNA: TGTGCCAGCAGTTCCGGACTAGCGGGAGCTTTTGTGCAGTTCTTC.

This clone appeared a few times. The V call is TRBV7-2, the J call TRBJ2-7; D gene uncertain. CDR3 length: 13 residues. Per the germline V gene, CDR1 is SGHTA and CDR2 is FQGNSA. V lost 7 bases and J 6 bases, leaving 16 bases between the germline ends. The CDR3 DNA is TGTGCCAGCAACGTACAGCCCATAGGCGAGCAGTACTTC. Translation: CASNVQPIGEQYF.